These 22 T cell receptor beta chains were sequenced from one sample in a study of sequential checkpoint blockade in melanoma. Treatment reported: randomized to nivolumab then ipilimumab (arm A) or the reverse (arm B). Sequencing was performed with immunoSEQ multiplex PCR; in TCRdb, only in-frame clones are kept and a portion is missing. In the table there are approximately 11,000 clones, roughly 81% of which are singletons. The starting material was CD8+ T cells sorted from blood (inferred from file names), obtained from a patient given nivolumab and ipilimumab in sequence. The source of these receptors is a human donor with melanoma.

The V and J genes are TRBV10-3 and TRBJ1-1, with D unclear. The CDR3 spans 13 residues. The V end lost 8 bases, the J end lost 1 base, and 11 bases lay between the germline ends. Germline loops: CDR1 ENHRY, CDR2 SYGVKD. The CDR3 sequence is CAISEPPNTEAFF. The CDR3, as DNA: TGTGCCATCTCCGAGCCTCCGAACACTGAAGCTTTCTTT.

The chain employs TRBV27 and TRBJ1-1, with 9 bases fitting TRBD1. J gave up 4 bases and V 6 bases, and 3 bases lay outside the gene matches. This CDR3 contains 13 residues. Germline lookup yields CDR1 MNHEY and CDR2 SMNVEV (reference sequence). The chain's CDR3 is CASSGQGFTEAFF. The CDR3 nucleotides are TGTGCCAGCAGCGGACAGGGGTTCACTGAAGCTTTCTTT.

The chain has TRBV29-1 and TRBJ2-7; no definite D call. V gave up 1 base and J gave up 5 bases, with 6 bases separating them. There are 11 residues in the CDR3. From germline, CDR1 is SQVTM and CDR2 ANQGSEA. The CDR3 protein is CSVEAGNEQYF. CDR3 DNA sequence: TGCAGCGTTGAAGCGGGTAACGAGCAGTACTTC.

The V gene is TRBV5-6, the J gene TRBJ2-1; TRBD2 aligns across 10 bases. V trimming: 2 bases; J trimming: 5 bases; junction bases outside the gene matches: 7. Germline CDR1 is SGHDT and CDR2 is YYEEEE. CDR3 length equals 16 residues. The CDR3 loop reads CASSFRSGRANNEQFF. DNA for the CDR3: TGTGCCAGCAGCTTTCGAAGCGGGAGGGCCAACAATGAGCAGTTCTTC.

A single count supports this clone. The DNA of the CDR3 is TGTGCCATCGCAATCACAGGGCCGAACACCGGGGAGCTGTTTTTT. Protein product: CAIAITGPNTGELFF. The chain joins TRBV10-3 to TRBJ2-2; possibly TRBD1 for D (6 bases). Germline lookup yields CDR1 ENHRY and CDR2 SYGVKD. The CDR3 sequence is 15 residues long. V shed 8 bases and J shed 0 bases, with 13 bases lying between them.

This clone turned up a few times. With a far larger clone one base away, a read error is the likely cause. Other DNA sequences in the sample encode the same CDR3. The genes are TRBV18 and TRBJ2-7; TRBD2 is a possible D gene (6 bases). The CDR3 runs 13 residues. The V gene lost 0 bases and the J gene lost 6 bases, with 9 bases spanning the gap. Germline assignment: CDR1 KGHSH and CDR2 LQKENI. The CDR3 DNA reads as TGTGCCAGCTCACCACCTGGGGACTTCGAGCAGTACTTC. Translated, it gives CASSPPGDFEQYF.

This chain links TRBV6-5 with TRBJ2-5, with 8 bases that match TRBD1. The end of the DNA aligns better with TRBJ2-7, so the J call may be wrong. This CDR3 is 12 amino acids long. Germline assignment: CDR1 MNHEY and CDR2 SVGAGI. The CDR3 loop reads CASSDRGYEQYF. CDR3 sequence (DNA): TGTGCCAGCAGCGACAGGGGATACGAGCAGTACTTC.

The chain's CDR3 is CASSQRVSGTDTQYF. CDR3 sequence (DNA): TGTGCCAGCAGTCAGAGGGTTTCTGGCACAGATACGCAGTATTTT. The rearrangement uses TRBV25-1 and TRBJ2-3, with D possibly matching TRBD2 (5 bases). CDR3 length equals 15 residues. V was trimmed by 5 bases and J by 1 base, leaving 13 bases between them. In germline, CDR1 is MGHDK, CDR2 SYGVNS.

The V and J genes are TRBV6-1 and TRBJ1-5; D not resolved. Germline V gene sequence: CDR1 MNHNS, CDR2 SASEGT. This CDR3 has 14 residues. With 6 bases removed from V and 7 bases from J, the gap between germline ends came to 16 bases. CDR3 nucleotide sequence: TGTGCCAGCAGCCCGTTGAGTAACCGCCAGCCCCAGCATTTT. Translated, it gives CASSPLSNRQPQHF.

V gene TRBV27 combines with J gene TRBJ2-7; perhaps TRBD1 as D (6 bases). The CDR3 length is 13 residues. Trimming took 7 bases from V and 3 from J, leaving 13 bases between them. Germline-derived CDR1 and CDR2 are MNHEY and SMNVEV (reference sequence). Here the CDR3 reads CASTRQQGYEQYF. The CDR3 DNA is TGTGCCAGCACCCGACAACAGGGCTACGAGCAGTACTTC.

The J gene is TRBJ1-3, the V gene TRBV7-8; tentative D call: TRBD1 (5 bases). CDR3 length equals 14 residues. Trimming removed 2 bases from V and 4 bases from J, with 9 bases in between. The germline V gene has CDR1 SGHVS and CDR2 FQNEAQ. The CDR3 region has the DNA TGTGCCAGCAGCTTATCAGGGTCGGGAAACACCATATATTTT. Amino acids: CASSLSGSGNTIYF.

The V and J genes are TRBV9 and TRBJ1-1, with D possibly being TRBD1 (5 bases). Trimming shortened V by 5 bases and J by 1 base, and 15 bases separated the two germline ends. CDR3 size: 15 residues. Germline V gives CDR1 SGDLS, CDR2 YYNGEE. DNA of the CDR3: TGTGCCAGCAGTAAACACAGACAGTCGAACACTGAAGCTTTCTTT. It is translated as CASSKHRQSNTEAFF.

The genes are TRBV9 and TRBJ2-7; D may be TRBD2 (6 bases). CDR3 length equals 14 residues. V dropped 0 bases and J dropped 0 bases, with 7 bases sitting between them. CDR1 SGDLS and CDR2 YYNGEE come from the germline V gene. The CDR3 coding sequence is TGTGCCAGCAGCGTAGGCGGGAACTCCTACGAGCAGTACTTC. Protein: CASSVGGNSYEQYF.

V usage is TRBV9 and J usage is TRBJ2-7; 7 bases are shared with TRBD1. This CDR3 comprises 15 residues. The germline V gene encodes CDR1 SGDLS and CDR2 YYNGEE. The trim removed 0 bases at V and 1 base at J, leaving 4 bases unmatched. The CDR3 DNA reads TGTGCCAGCAGCGTAGGCCTGGGACAGTCCTACGAGCAGTACTTC. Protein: CASSVGLGQSYEQYF.

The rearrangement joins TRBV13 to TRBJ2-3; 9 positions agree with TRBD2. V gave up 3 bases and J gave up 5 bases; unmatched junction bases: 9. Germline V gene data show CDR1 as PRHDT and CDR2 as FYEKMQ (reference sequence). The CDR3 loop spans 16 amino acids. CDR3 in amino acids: CASSFTSGTSRDTQYF. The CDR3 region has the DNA TGTGCCAGCAGCTTCACCTCCGGGACTAGCCGAGATACGCAGTATTTT. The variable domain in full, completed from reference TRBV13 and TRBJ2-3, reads AAGVIQSPRHLIKEKRETATLKCYPIPRHDTVYWYQQGPGQDPQFLISFYEKMQSDKGSIPDRFSAQQFSDYHSELNMSSLELGDSALYFCASSFTSGTSRDTQYFGPGTRLTVL.

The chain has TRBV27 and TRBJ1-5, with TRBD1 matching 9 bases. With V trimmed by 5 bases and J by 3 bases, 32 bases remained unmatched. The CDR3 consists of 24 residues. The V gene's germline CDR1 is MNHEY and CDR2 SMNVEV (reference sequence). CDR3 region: CASSPNWNPGQGRLKSPLNQPQHF. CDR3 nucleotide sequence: TGTGCCAGCAGTCCCAACTGGAATCCCGGACAGGGGCGCCTCAAAAGTCCCCTCAATCAGCCCCAGCATTTT.

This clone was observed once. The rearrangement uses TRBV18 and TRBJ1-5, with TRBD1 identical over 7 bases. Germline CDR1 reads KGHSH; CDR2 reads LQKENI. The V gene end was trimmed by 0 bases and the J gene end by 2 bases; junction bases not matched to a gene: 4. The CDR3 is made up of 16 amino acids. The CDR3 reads CASSPPRQGGNQPQHF. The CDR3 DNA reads TGTGCCAGCTCACCACCGAGACAGGGAGGCAATCAGCCCCAGCATTTT.

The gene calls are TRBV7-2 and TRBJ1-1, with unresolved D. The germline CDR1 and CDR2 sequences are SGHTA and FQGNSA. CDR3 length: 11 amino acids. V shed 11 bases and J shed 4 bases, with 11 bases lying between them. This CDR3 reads CALREGTEAFF. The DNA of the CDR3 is TGTGCCCTGCGAGAGGGCACTGAAGCTTTCTTT.

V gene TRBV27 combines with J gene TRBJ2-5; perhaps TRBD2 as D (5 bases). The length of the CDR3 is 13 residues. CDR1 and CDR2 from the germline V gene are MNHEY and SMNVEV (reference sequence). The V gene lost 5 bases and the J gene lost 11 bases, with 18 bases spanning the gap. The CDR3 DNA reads TGTGCCAGCAGTCCCCCGGGTCTTTGGGAGCAGTACTTC. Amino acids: CASSPPGLWEQYF.

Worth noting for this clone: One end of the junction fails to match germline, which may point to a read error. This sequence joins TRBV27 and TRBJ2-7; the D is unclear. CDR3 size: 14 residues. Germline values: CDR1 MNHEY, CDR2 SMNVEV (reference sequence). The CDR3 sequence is CASSSFKSSCEQYF. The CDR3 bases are TGTGCCAGCAGTTCCTTTAAAAGCTCCTGCGAGCAGTACTTC.

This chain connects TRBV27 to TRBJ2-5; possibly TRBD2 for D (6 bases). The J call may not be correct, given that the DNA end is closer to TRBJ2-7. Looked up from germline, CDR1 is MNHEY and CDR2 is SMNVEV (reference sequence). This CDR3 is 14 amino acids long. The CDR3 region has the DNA TGTGCCAGCAGTCGATCCTTGGAGGGCTACGAGCAGTACTTC. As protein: CASSRSLEGYEQYF.

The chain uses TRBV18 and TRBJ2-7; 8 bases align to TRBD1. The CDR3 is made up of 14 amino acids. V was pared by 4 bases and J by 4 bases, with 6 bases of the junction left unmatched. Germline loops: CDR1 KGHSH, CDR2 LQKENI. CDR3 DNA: TGTGCCAGCTCACACCGGGACAGGCCTTACGAGCAGTACTTC. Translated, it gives CASSHRDRPYEQYF.